This TCR beta chain was sequenced in a study of T cells in Graves' hyperthyroidism and ophthalmopathy (dated by TCRdb to between 2019 and 2020). Background for the entire study: To identify TCR V-J signatures that set the groups apart, the researchers used a discovery cohort of 90 to 100 patients, made up of under 50 with Graves' ophthalmopathy and about 60 with stable Graves' hyperthyroidism. An independent validation cohort of under 20 hyperthyroidism patients and over 15 patients who later progressed to ophthalmopathy tested prospective prediction of ophthalmopathy. The 90 or so discovery patients were randomly split 7:3 into training and test sets. In several Graves' hyperthyroidism patients, the study also compared T-cell repertoires from thyroid tissue with T-cell repertoires from blood. Following sampling, methimazole starting at 30 mg daily was given to hyperthyroidism patients, and high-dose intravenous methylprednisolone was given to ophthalmopathy patients. The paper describes TCR Vbeta CDR3 sequencing of 140 or so peripheral blood samples, made up of about 40 ophthalmopathy patients, 70 to 75 hyperthyroidism patients and 17 progressor patients. Findings and caveats that apply to the study as a whole: Most expanded thyroid clonotypes (frequency above 0.001) were also detected in blood, a finding suggesting that blood repertoires may reflect thyroid immune responses. Sample size was not statistically predetermined, and blinding of investigators to group allocation was not performed. During validation, the model predicted progression to ophthalmopathy a median of around six months ahead of onset, with 60% to 71% sensitivity and roughly 75% specificity. A 13 V-J signature model separated ophthalmopathy from stable hyperthyroidism, with 87.88% sensitivity and approximately 81% specificity in cross-validation and 80%/75% in testing.

Sequences ENHRY (CDR1) and SYGVKD (CDR2) are obtained from the germline V gene. V is cut back by 4 bases and J by 3 bases, with 6 bases in the junction unmatched. The CDR3 spans 15 residues, from the cysteine through the phenylalanine. Just the 45-base CDR3 DNA is kept, in frame starting at base 1. The TCR beta CDR3 regions were amplified from the RNA transcripts. The TCR CDR3 was subjected to a first round of RT-PCR using the HTBI primer set and the Qiagen OneStep RT-PCR kit. The libraries were constructed in a second round of multiplex PCR and then size-selected and purified. The libraries were sequenced on an Illumina HiSeq2000 using paired-end 100 bp reads. In the paper's pipeline: SOAPnuke was used to process the raw data, with reads discarded if the reads contained adapters or uncalled bases, had a mean Phred below 15, or lacked an exact constant-primer or identifier match. COPE v1.2.5 was used to merge the high-quality paired reads, and each unique nucleotide sequence was defined as a clonotype. MiTCR v1.1 was used to align clonotypes to the IMGT TRBV, TRBD and TRBJ reference segments. Analysis was restricted to V-J combinations with a frequency above 0.0001, which covered roughly 99% of repertoires. A TCS score was defined as the ratio between F50 (clonal expansion) and ExV (chaos), using BLOSUM62-based TCRdist between CDR3 peptides within each V-J. Welch's t-statistics and random forest reduced just over 500 V-J features to 10 to 15, which were used in a naive Bayes classifier (R e1071). The Morisita-Horn index was used to measure how similar the thyroid and blood repertoires were. The public reads were reprocessed in TCRdb via fastp at Q25 and MiXCR, keeping in-frame beta chains. Every distinct CDR3 protein forms one entry, paired with its most common genes and DNA. The V and J calls and clone size come from TCRdb's table, not from the authors' own analysis. In all, the sample holds more than 550,000 distinct CDR3 sequences, and just under 45% of those were seen once. The ten most abundant clones make up roughly 6.5% of the sample.

Exclusion was applied to patients with uncontrolled infections, other autoimmune diseases, pregnancy or lactation. Diagnoses were established on the basis of clinical symptoms, serum thyroxine and TRAb, thyroid ultrasound, and orbital computed tomography. Trizol reagent was used to extract total RNA, and RNA quality was then checked on an Agilent 2100 Bioanalyzer. In this sample, this clonotype turned up many times. This receptor's antigen is unknown. No base qualities exist here, and no much larger clone lies one base off it. The chain couples TRBV10-3 to TRBJ1-1; the central 9 bases match TRBD1. The sequence was collected from an adult man with Graves' disease, either hyperthyroidism or ophthalmopathy (not recorded which). Input material: peripheral blood or thyroid tissue (not recorded which). The CDR3 loop reads CAISGDRERDTEAFF. The bases are TGTGCCATCAGTGGGGACAGGGAACGGGACACTGAAGCTTTCTTT.